This entry lists 2 T cell receptor beta chains sequenced from one sample in a study of T cells in women clearing cervical HPV infection (dated by TCRdb to 2016 to 2018). Libraries came from the immunoSEQ multiplex PCR assay. Sourced from immuneACCESS, this table was stored by TCRdb with only in-frame sequences that have V and J called. A share of the clones is absent; for the studies checked, an unresolved V gene accounts for under half, and the remainder has no known explanation. In this sample's table one finds under 45,000 clones. Roughly 5.2% of the sample belongs to the ten largest clones. Sequencing was performed on blood buffy coat. Receptors were obtained from a woman between 18 and 69 years old with a cervical HPV16 infection that either progressed to CIN3+ or cleared (not recorded which).

Concerning this clone: With the read ending 3 residues before the CDR3 end, the germline J gene is used to fill in that end. The chain couples TRBV5-1 to TRBJ2-1; D is possibly TRBD1 (5 bases). The V end lost 4 bases, the J end lost 0 bases, and 11 bases lay between the germline ends. CDR3 length: 15 residues. Germline loops: CDR1 SGHRS, CDR2 YFSETQ. Partial CDR3 DNA: TGCGCCAGCAGCGTGACAGTGACCTCCTACAATGAG. Its translation is CASSVTVTSYNE. Given in full, the CDR3 is CASSVTVTSYNEQFF.

Comments on this clone: Read coverage stops 3 residues before the CDR3 terminus; the germline J gene supplies the remainder. J is TRBJ2-1 and V is TRBV29-1, with TRBD2 as a possible D gene (5 bases). CDR1 and CDR2 (germline): SQVTM, ANQGSEA. The V gene lost 4 bases and the J gene lost 5 bases, with 9 bases spanning the gap. CDR3 length: 12 amino acids. CDR3 region: CSVGGWDNEQFF. Incomplete CDR3 DNA: TGCAGCGTTGGCGGGTGGGACAATGAG.